The rows below give T cell receptor beta chains drawn from one sample of a study of OX40 agonist ivuxolimab in advanced cancers. This table comes from immunoSEQ multiplex PCR, and its TCRdb copy is limited to in-frame clones, with some not included. The sample yields some 23,000 clones, around 84% seen once. The sequences come from CD4+ or CD8+ T cells sorted from blood, collected in a trial of the OX40 agonist ivuxolimab. The receptors were sampled from an adult with an advanced solid tumor such as melanoma, head and neck, liver or kidney cancer. CDR3s include the opening cysteine and the closing phenylalanine or tryptophan. D genes are given only for firm matches. Clone size is given for some rows only: seen once, a few or many times, or a class if the clone is expanded.

abundance: -
d_gene: -
v_gene: TRBV6-6
j_gene: TRBJ2-3
CDR3aa: CASSYIGGDTDTQYF
CDR3nt: TGTGCCAGCAGTTACATTGGCGGGGACACAGATACGCAGTATTTT

abundance: -
d_gene: -
v_gene: TRBV15
j_gene: TRBJ1-1
CDR3aa: CATSRVGRGAFF
CDR3nt: TGTGCCACCAGCAGAGTGGGAAGAGGGGCTTTCTTT

abundance: -
d_gene: -
v_gene: TRBV12-2
j_gene: TRBJ2-3
CDR3aa: CASRQTGGTDTQYF
CDR3nt: TGTGCAAGTCGTCAGACAGGGGGAACAGATACGCAGTATTTT

abundance: -
d_gene: -
v_gene: TRBV7-8
j_gene: TRBJ2-1
CDR3aa: CASSLNLGDEQFF
CDR3nt: TGTGCCAGCAGCTTAAATCTCGGGGATGAGCAGTTCTTC

abundance: -
d_gene: TRBD1
v_gene: TRBV25-1
j_gene: TRBJ1-2
CDR3aa: CASSGTGGNYGYTF
CDR3nt: TGTGCCAGCAGTGGGACAGGGGGCAACTATGGCTACACCTTC

abundance: -
d_gene: TRBD1
v_gene: TRBV7-6
j_gene: TRBJ2-1
CDR3aa: CASSRTGVDEQFF
CDR3nt: TGTGCCAGCAGCCGGACAGGGGTTGATGAGCAGTTCTTC

abundance: -
d_gene: -
v_gene: TRBV6-5
j_gene: TRBJ1-2
CDR3aa: CASSYRGGGIGYTF
CDR3nt: TGTGCCAGCAGTTACCGGGGGGGAGGGATTGGCTACACCTTC

abundance: -
d_gene: TRBD1
v_gene: TRBV5-5
j_gene: TRBJ2-2
CDR3aa: CASSWFQTGEAGELFF
CDR3nt: TGTGCCAGCAGCTGGTTTCAGACAGGGGAGGCCGGGGAGCTGTTTTTT

abundance: -
d_gene: TRBD1
v_gene: TRBV2
j_gene: TRBJ1-2
CDR3aa: CASSEALKGFTGTGANYGYTF
CDR3nt: TGTGCCAGCAGTGAAGCGCTCAAAGGTTTTACCGGGACAGGGGCTAACTATGGCTACACCTTC

abundance: -
d_gene: TRBD1
v_gene: TRBV7-9
j_gene: TRBJ1-1
CDR3aa: CASSSDRVQLNTEAFF
CDR3nt: TGTGCCAGCAGCTCCGACAGGGTACAGTTGAACACTGAAGCTTTCTTT

abundance: -
d_gene: -
v_gene: TRBV7-9
j_gene: TRBJ2-7
CDR3aa: CASSSGVYEQYF
CDR3nt: TGTGCCAGCAGCTCGGGGGTGTACGAGCAGTACTTC

abundance: -
d_gene: -
v_gene: TRBV7-6
j_gene: TRBJ1-4
CDR3aa: CASSRGGVREKLFF
CDR3nt: TGTGCCAGCAGTCGGGGGGGCGTTCGGGAAAAACTGTTTTTT

abundance: once
d_gene: -
v_gene: TRBV5-6
j_gene: TRBJ2-3
CDR3aa: CASSLTDTQYF
CDR3nt: TGTGCCAGCAGCTTGACAGATACGCAGTATTTT

abundance: -
d_gene: -
v_gene: TRBV6-5
j_gene: TRBJ1-5
CDR3aa: CASGNTYQPQHF
CDR3nt: TGTGCCAGCGGGAACACGTATCAGCCCCAGCATTTT

abundance: -
d_gene: -
v_gene: TRBV9
j_gene: TRBJ1-1
CDR3aa: CASSPEGAWNTEAFF
CDR3nt: TGTGCCAGCAGCCCCGAAGGGGCCTGGAACACTGAAGCTTTCTTT

abundance: -
d_gene: -
v_gene: TRBV4-1
j_gene: TRBJ1-1
CDR3aa: CASSLPRGSNTEAFF
CDR3nt: TGCGCCAGCAGCCTACCCAGGGGATCAAACACTGAAGCTTTCTTT

abundance: -
d_gene: -
v_gene: TRBV5-4
j_gene: TRBJ2-6
CDR3aa: CASSVGWGSGANVLTF
CDR3nt: TGTGCCAGCAGCGTTGGCTGGGGCTCTGGGGCCAACGTCCTGACTTTC

abundance: -
d_gene: -
v_gene: TRBV12-5
j_gene: TRBJ1-1
CDR3aa: CASGLGTGNTEAFF
CDR3nt: TGTGCTAGTGGTTTGGGTACAGGGAACACTGAAGCTTTCTTT

abundance: once
d_gene: TRBD2
v_gene: TRBV7-9
j_gene: TRBJ2-3
CDR3aa: CASSFFLAGEGTDTQYF
CDR3nt: TGTGCCAGCAGCTTTTTTCTAGCGGGGGAAGGCACAGATACGCAGTATTTT

abundance: -
d_gene: -
v_gene: TRBV13
j_gene: TRBJ2-7
CDR3aa: CASSVGGVGGIHYEQYF
CDR3nt: TGTGCCAGCAGCGTTGGTGGAGTGGGGGGAATCCATTACGAGCAGTACTTC

abundance: once
d_gene: -
v_gene: TRBV7-9
j_gene: TRBJ2-5
CDR3aa: CANRPPTGLGETQYF
CDR3nt: TGTGCCAACAGACCCCCAACAGGGTTGGGGGAGACCCAGTACTTC

abundance: -
d_gene: -
v_gene: TRBV14
j_gene: TRBJ1-1
CDR3aa: CASSVGWTEAFF
CDR3nt: TGTGCCAGCAGTGTAGGGTGGACTGAAGCTTTCTTT

abundance: -
d_gene: -
v_gene: TRBV2
j_gene: TRBJ2-5
CDR3aa: CASSQNRGQETQYF
CDR3nt: TGTGCCAGCAGCCAAAATAGGGGGCAAGAGACCCAGTACTTC

abundance: -
d_gene: -
v_gene: TRBV4-3
j_gene: TRBJ1-3
CDR3aa: CASSQETRQLGNTIYF
CDR3nt: TGCGCCAGCAGCCAAGAAACCCGACAGCTCGGAAACACCATATATTTT

abundance: once
d_gene: -
v_gene: TRBV27
j_gene: TRBJ2-3
CDR3aa: CASSLSSGYTQYF
CDR3nt: TGTGCCAGCAGTTTATCCTCAGGATATACGCAGTATTTT

abundance: -
d_gene: -
v_gene: TRBV10-1
j_gene: TRBJ2-1
CDR3aa: CASSSNGWENEQFF
CDR3nt: TGCGCCAGCAGTTCCAACGGATGGGAAAATGAGCAGTTCTTC

abundance: -
d_gene: TRBD1
v_gene: TRBV2
j_gene: TRBJ2-7
CDR3aa: CASSFGWGTDSSYEQYF
CDR3nt: TGTGCCAGCAGTTTTGGGTGGGGGACAGACAGCTCCTACGAGCAGTACTTC

abundance: -
d_gene: TRBD1
v_gene: TRBV5-5
j_gene: TRBJ2-5
CDR3aa: CASSSPGQGETQYF
CDR3nt: TGTGCCAGCAGCTCGCCGGGACAGGGGGAGACCCAGTACTTC

abundance: -
d_gene: -
v_gene: TRBV7-8
j_gene: TRBJ2-1
CDR3aa: CASSPIRGTADNEQFF
CDR3nt: TGTGCCAGCAGCCCGATCCGCGGGACAGCAGACAATGAGCAGTTCTTC

abundance: -
d_gene: TRBD1
v_gene: TRBV7-8
j_gene: TRBJ1-4
CDR3aa: CASSQTGGYEKLFF
CDR3nt: TGTGCCAGCAGCCAGACAGGGGGCTATGAAAAACTGTTTTTT

abundance: -
d_gene: -
v_gene: TRBV4-3
j_gene: TRBJ2-7
CDR3aa: CASSQEGTRSYEQYF
CDR3nt: TGCGCCAGCAGCCAAGAGGGGACACGATCCTACGAGCAGTACTTC

abundance: -
d_gene: -
v_gene: TRBV10-2
j_gene: TRBJ2-7
CDR3aa: CASSESSLAYEQYF
CDR3nt: TGCGCCAGCAGTGAGTCGTCGCTCGCCTACGAGCAGTACTTC

abundance: few
d_gene: TRBD1
v_gene: TRBV9
j_gene: TRBJ1-2
CDR3aa: CASSSPRDRGPYGYTF
CDR3nt: TGTGCCAGCAGCTCCCCCCGGGACAGGGGACCCTATGGCTACACCTTC

abundance: -
d_gene: -
v_gene: TRBV5-1
j_gene: TRBJ2-6
CDR3aa: CASSLGSAGANVLTF
CDR3nt: TGCGCCAGCAGCTTGGGATCAGCTGGGGCCAACGTCCTGACTTTC

abundance: -
d_gene: TRBD1
v_gene: TRBV27
j_gene: TRBJ2-1
CDR3aa: CASSLYSGQGANNEQFF
CDR3nt: TGTGCCAGCAGTCTCTATTCGGGACAGGGGGCCAACAATGAGCAGTTCTTC

abundance: -
d_gene: TRBD2
v_gene: TRBV14
j_gene: TRBJ2-1
CDR3aa: CASETSGGNEQFF
CDR3nt: TGTGCCAGCGAGACTAGCGGGGGGAATGAGCAGTTCTTC

abundance: -
d_gene: -
v_gene: TRBV7-8
j_gene: TRBJ2-7
CDR3aa: CASSSPGEQYF
CDR3nt: TGTGCCAGCAGTTCCCCGGGCGAGCAGTACTTC

abundance: once
d_gene: -
v_gene: TRBV29-1
j_gene: TRBJ2-1
CDR3aa: CSVGVWGRTYNEQFF
CDR3nt: TGCAGCGTTGGGGTCTGGGGGCGTACCTACAATGAGCAGTTCTTC

abundance: -
d_gene: -
v_gene: TRBV11-3
j_gene: TRBJ1-6
CDR3aa: CASSFTENSPLHF
CDR3nt: TGTGCCAGCAGCTTCACCGAAAATTCACCCCTCCACTTT

abundance: -
d_gene: -
v_gene: TRBV5-6
j_gene: TRBJ1-1
CDR3aa: CASSFYPVSNTEAFF
CDR3nt: TGTGCCAGCAGCTTCTATCCTGTTTCGAACACTGAAGCTTTCTTT

abundance: -
d_gene: TRBD1
v_gene: TRBV27
j_gene: TRBJ2-7
CDR3aa: CASSQGTGVYEQYF
CDR3nt: TGTGCCAGCAGTCAAGGGACAGGGGTTTACGAGCAGTACTTC

abundance: -
d_gene: -
v_gene: TRBV7-9
j_gene: TRBJ1-4
CDR3aa: CASSNKRVKVDEKLFF
CDR3nt: TGTGCCAGCAGCAACAAAAGGGTGAAGGTTGATGAAAAACTGTTTTTT

abundance: -
d_gene: -
v_gene: TRBV27
j_gene: TRBJ2-1
CDR3aa: CASSIRGGWNEQFF
CDR3nt: TGTGCCAGCAGTATACGTGGCGGGTGGAATGAGCAGTTCTTC

abundance: -
d_gene: -
v_gene: TRBV9
j_gene: TRBJ2-2
CDR3aa: CASSVEGLGELFF
CDR3nt: TGTGCCAGCAGCGTAGAGGGACTGGGGGAGCTGTTTTTT

abundance: -
d_gene: -
v_gene: TRBV4-1
j_gene: TRBJ2-7
CDR3aa: CASSQGQQTSYEQYF
CDR3nt: TGCGCCAGCAGCCAAGGCCAACAGACATCCTACGAGCAGTACTTC

abundance: -
d_gene: -
v_gene: TRBV27
j_gene: TRBJ2-7
CDR3aa: CASSSDFSYEQYF
CDR3nt: TGTGCCAGCAGTTCGGACTTCTCCTACGAGCAGTACTTC

abundance: -
d_gene: -
v_gene: TRBV10-1
j_gene: TRBJ2-1
CDR3aa: CASTEGTTKFF
CDR3nt: TGCGCCAGCACGGAGGGAACGACGAAGTTCTTC

abundance: -
d_gene: TRBD1
v_gene: TRBV27
j_gene: TRBJ1-1
CDR3aa: CARGQGDTEAFF
CDR3nt: TGTGCCAGAGGACAGGGGGACACTGAAGCTTTCTTT

abundance: -
d_gene: TRBD2
v_gene: TRBV19
j_gene: TRBJ2-1
CDR3aa: CASSIRVTGGPYNEQFF
CDR3nt: TGTGCCAGTAGTATTCGGGTGACGGGGGGTCCCTACAATGAGCAGTTCTTC

abundance: -
d_gene: TRBD1
v_gene: TRBV9
j_gene: TRBJ1-1
CDR3aa: CASSSGTGNTEAFF
CDR3nt: TGTGCCAGCAGCTCCGGGACAGGGAACACTGAAGCTTTCTTT

abundance: once
d_gene: -
v_gene: TRBV28
j_gene: TRBJ1-3
CDR3aa: CASRPLRVDGAGNTIYF
CDR3nt: TGTGCCAGCAGACCCCTAAGGGTCGACGGCGCTGGAAACACCATATATTTT

abundance: -
d_gene: -
v_gene: TRBV9
j_gene: TRBJ1-2
CDR3aa: CASSPRGGLDGYTF
CDR3nt: TGTGCCAGCAGCCCCCGAGGGGGATTGGATGGCTACACCTTC

abundance: -
d_gene: TRBD1
v_gene: TRBV7-6
j_gene: TRBJ2-7
CDR3aa: CASSLTTRSQGAGEQYF
CDR3nt: TGTGCCAGCAGCCTCACGACCAGATCGCAGGGGGCTGGTGAGCAGTACTTC

abundance: -
d_gene: -
v_gene: TRBV19
j_gene: TRBJ1-1
CDR3aa: CASSIDQTGRHTEAFF
CDR3nt: TGTGCCAGTAGTATAGATCAGACCGGACGGCACACTGAAGCTTTCTTT

abundance: -
d_gene: TRBD1
v_gene: TRBV7-3
j_gene: TRBJ1-1
CDR3aa: CASSSPQDRFYAFF
CDR3nt: TGTGCCAGCAGCTCCCCCCAGGACAGGTTTTATGCTTTCTTT

abundance: -
d_gene: -
v_gene: TRBV27
j_gene: TRBJ1-5
CDR3aa: CASSVAGTPAGQPQHF
CDR3nt: TGTGCCAGCAGTGTTGCCGGGACACCAGCGGGTCAGCCCCAGCATTTT

abundance: -
d_gene: TRBD1
v_gene: TRBV7-9
j_gene: TRBJ1-2
CDR3aa: CASSLGGTGLYGYTF
CDR3nt: TGTGCCAGCAGCTTAGGAGGGACAGGGCTTTATGGCTACACCTTC